These T cell receptor beta chains were read from a single sample in a study of T cells in Graves' hyperthyroidism and ophthalmopathy. Each CDR3 protein is one row after TCRdb ran MiXCR on the multiplex PCR reads. The sample contains approximately 40,000 distinct CDR3 sequences, around 50% of which appear only once. Material for sequencing was blood. These receptors all stem from a man aged 35-49 years with Graves' ophthalmopathy. Each CDR3 is given with its conserved first and last residue. The order of the fields is CDR3 protein, V gene, J gene.

CDR3: CAWRTTGAGGYTF; V: TRBV30; J: TRBJ1-2
CDR3: CSVVLGTGDHF; V: TRBV29-1; J: TRBJ2-3
CDR3: CATSREGNQPQHF; V: TRBV15; J: TRBJ1-5
CDR3: CASSGTSGSTIYF; V: TRBV6-4; J: TRBJ1-3
CDR3: CASSLVQGANTEAFF; V: TRBV7-8; J: TRBJ1-1
CDR3: CASSVVQIPGELFF; V: TRBV9; J: TRBJ2-2
CDR3: CASSLGQGGYEQYF; V: TRBV5-1; J: TRBJ2-7
CDR3: CASSVASGRASDTQYF; V: TRBV9; J: TRBJ2-3
CDR3: CAIRQGLAASEQYF; V: TRBV4-1; J: TRBJ2-7
CDR3: CASSAAYGTSGRETQYF; V: TRBV10-2; J: TRBJ2-5
CDR3: CASSYSGTGAYEQFF; V: TRBV7-6; J: TRBJ2-1
CDR3: CSARGVTANTEAFF; V: TRBV20-1; J: TRBJ1-1
CDR3: CASSPFLREVGHEQYF; V: TRBV18; J: TRBJ2-7
CDR3: CASSEGPAGGLYEQYF; V: TRBV2; J: TRBJ2-7
CDR3: CAISDWTGGGETQYF; V: TRBV6-2/TRBV6-3; J: TRBJ2-5